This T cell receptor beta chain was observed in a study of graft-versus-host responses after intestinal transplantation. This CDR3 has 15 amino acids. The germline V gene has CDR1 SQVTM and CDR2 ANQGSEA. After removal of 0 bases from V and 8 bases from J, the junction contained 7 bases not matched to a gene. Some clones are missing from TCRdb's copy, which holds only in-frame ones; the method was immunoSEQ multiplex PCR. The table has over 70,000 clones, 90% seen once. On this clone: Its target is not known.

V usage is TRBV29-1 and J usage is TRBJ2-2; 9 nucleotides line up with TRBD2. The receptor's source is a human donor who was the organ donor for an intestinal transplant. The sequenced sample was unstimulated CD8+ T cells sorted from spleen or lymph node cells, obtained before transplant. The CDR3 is CSVEDRGGAVGELFF. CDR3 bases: TGCAGCGTTGAAGATCGCGGGGGGGCCGTGGGGGAGCTGTTTTTT.